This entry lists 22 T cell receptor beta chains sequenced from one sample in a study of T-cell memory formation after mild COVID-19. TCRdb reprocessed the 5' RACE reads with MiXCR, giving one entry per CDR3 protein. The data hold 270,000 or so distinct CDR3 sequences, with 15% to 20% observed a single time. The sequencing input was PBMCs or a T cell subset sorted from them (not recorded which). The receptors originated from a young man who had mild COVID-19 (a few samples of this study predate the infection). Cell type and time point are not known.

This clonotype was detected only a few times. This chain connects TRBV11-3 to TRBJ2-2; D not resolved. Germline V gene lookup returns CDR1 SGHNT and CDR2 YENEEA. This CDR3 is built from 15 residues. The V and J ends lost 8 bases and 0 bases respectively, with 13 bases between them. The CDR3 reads CASSSGGSNTGELFF. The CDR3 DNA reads TGTGCCAGCTCCTCCGGCGGCTCGAACACCGGGGAGCTGTTTTTT.

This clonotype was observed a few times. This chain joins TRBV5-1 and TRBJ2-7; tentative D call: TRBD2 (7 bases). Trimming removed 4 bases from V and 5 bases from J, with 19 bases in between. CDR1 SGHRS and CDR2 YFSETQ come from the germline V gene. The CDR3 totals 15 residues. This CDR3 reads CASSPQPGGGDEQYF. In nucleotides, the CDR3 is TGCGCCAGCAGCCCCCAGCCGGGGGGCGGGGACGAGCAGTACTTC.

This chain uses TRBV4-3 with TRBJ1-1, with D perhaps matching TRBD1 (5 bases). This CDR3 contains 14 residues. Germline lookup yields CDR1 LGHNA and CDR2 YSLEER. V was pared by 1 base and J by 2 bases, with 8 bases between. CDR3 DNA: TGCGCCAGCAGCCAAGTCTGGGGCAACACTGAAGCTTTCTTT. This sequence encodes CASSQVWGNTEAFF.

The CDR3, as DNA: TGTGCCAGCAGATTGACGGGGACAGGGGGGAACTATGGCTACACCTTC. As protein: CASRLTGTGGNYGYTF. This rearrangement joins TRBV5-6 to TRBJ1-2; 11 bases align to TRBD1. The ends lost 5 bases at V and 2 bases at J; junction bases unmatched: 8. Germline CDR1 and CDR2: SGHDT and YYEEEE. This CDR3 spans 16 amino acids.

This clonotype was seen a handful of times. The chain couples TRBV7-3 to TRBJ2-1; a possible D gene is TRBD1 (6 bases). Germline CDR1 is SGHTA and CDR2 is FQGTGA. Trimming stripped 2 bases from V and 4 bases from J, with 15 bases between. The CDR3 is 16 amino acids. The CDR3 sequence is CASSLGGGGIYNEQFF. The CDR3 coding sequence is TGTGCCAGCAGCTTAGGGGGCGGAGGCATTTACAATGAGCAGTTCTTC.

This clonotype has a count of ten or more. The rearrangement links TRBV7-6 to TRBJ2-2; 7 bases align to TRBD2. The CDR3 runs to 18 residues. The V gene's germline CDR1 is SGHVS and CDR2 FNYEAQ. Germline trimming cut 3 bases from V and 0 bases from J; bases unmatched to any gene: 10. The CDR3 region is CASSFPFEGGANTGELFF. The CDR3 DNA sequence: TGTGCCAGCAGCTTTCCCTTCGAGGGAGGGGCGAACACCGGGGAGCTGTTTTTT.

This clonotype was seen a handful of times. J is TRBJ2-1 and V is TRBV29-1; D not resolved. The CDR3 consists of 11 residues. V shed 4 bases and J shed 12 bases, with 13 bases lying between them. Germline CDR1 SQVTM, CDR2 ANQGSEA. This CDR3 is CSVGIFGVQFF. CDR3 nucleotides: TGCAGCGTTGGCATCTTCGGTGTGCAGTTCTTC.

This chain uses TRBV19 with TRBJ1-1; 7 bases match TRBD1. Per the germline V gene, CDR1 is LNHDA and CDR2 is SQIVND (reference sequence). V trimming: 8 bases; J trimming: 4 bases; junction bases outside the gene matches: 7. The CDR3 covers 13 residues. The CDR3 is CASSGGRVTEAFF. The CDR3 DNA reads TGTGCCAGTTCAGGGGGAAGAGTCACTGAAGCTTTCTTT.

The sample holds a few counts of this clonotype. As DNA, the CDR3 is TGTGCCAGCAGTTATGGGGGGACTAACTATGGCTACACCTTC. This sequence encodes CASSYGGTNYGYTF. The rearrangement uses TRBV6-5 and TRBJ1-2; D might be TRBD1 (5 bases). This CDR3 spans 14 amino acids. Germline V gene data show CDR1 as MNHEY and CDR2 as SVGAGI. Trimming pared 3 bases from V and 0 bases from J, leaving 8 bases between.

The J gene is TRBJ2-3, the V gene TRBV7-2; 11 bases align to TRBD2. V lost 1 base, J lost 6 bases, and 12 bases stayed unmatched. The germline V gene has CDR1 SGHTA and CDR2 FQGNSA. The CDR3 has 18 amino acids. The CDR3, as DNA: TGTGCCAGCAGCTTAGTGGGTAGCGGGGGGGCCTTTTCGGATACGCAGTATTTT. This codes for CASSLVGSGGAFSDTQYF.

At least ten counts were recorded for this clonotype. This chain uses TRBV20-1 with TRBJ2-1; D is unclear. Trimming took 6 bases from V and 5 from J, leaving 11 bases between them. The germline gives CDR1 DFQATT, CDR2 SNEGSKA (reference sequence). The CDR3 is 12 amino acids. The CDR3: CSALRANNEQFF. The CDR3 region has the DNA TGCAGTGCCCTTAGAGCTAACAATGAGCAGTTCTTC.

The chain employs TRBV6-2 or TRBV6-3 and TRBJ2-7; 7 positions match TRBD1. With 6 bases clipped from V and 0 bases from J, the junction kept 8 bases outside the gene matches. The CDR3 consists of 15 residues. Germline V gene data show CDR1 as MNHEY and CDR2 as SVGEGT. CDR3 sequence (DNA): TGTGCCAGCAGCTTCGACAGGGCCAGCTCCTACGAGCAGTACGTC. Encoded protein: CASSFDRASSYEQYV.

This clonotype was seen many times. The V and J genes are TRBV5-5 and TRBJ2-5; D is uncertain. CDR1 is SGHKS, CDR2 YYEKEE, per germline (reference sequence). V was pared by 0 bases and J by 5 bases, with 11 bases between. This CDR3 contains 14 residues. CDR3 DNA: TGTGCCAGCAGCTTGGAAGGTCTGCAGGAGACCCAGTACTTC. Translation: CASSLEGLQETQYF.

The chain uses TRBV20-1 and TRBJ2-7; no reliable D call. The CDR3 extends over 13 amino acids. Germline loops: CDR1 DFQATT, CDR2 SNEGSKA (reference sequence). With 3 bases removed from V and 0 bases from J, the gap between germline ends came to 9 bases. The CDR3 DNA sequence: TGCAGTGCTAGCGCCCAGCCCTCCTACGAGCAGTACGTC. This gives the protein CSASAQPSYEQYV.

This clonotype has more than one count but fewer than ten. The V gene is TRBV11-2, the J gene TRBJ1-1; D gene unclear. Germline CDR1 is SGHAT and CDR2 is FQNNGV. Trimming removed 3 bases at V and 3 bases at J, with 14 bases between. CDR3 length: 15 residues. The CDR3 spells CASSFNPAGYTEAFF. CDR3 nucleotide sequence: TGTGCCAGCAGCTTTAACCCAGCGGGGTACACTGAAGCTTTCTTT. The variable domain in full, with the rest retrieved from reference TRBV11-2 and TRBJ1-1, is EAGVAQSPRYKIIEKRQSVAFWCNPISGHATLYWYQQILGQGPKLLIQFQNNGVVDDSQLPKDRFSAERLKGVDSTLKIQPAKLEDSAVYLCASSFNPAGYTEAFFGQGTRLTVV.

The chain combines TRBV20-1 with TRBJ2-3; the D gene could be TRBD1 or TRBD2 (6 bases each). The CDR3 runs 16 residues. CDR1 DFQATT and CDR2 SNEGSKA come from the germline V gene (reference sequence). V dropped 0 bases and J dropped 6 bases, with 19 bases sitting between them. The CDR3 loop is CSARDPREGGSDTQYF. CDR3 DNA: TGCAGTGCTAGAGATCCTAGAGAGGGGGGCTCGGATACGCAGTATTTT.

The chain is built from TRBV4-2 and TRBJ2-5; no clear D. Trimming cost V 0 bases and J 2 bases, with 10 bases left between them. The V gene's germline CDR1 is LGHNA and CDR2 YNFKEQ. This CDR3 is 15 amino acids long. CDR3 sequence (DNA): TGTGCCAGCAGCCAAGATCAGGTAGTTCAAGAGACCCAGTACTTC. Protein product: CASSQDQVVQETQYF.

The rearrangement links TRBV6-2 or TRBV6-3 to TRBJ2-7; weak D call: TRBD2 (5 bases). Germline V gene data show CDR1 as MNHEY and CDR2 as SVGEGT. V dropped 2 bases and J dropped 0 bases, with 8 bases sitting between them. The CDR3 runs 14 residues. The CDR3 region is CASSYRTYSYEQYF. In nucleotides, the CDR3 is TGTGCCAGCAGTTACAGGACTTACTCCTACGAGCAGTACTTC.

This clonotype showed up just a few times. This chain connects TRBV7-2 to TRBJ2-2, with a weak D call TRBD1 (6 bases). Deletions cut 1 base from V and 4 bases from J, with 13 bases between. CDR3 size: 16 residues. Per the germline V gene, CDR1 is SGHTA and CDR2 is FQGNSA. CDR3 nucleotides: TGTGCCAGCAGCTTAGTTTCCAGGGGTGGCACCGGGGAGCTGTTTTTT. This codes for CASSLVSRGGTGELFF.

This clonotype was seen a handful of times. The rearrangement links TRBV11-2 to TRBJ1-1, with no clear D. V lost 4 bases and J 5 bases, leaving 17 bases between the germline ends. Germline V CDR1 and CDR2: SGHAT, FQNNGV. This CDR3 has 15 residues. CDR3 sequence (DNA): TGTGCCAGCAGCTCCCTAGCACGTCCGGGGACTGAAGCTTTCTTT. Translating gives CASSSLARPGTEAFF.

In DNA, the CDR3 is TGTGCCAGCAGTGAACGGGGCAGAGGAGACACTGAAGCTTTCTTT. It encodes CASSERGRGDTEAFF. V usage is TRBV2 and J usage is TRBJ1-1, with a weak D call TRBD1 (5 bases). Looked up from germline, CDR1 is SNHLY and CDR2 is FYNNEI. There are 15 residues in the CDR3. V was trimmed by 2 bases and J by 3 bases, leaving 13 bases between them.

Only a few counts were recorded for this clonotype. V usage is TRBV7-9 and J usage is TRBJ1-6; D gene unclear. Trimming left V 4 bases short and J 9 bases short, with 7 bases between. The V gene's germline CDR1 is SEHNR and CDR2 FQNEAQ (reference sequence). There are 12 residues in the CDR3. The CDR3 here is CASSSYRSPLHF. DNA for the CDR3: TGTGCCAGCAGCTCCTATCGTTCACCCCTCCACTTT.